This TCR beta chain was recovered during a study of beta chain features in type 1 diabetes. V lost 3 bases to trimming and J lost 5 bases; unmatched junction nucleotides: 9. The CDR3 loop spans 15 amino acids. Looked up from germline, CDR1 is SNHLY and CDR2 is FYNNEI. Every isolated RNA sample was fully reverse transcribed, so sequencing captured expressed TCRB transcripts. Assay used: immunoSEQ multiplex PCR; TCRdb lists only in-frame clones, some missing. This sample yields more than 150,000 clones, of which roughly 9% are seen a single time; approximately 2.2% belongs to the top ten. This clone came up a few times.

The sequencing sample was made of central memory CD4+ T cells from blood. The chain is built from TRBV2 and TRBJ2-5, with 7 bases lining up with TRBD2. This TCR came from a woman under 30 in good health. This CDR3 is CASSDDAGVVETQYF. The CDR3 DNA reads TGTGCCAGCAGTGATGACGCGGGGGTGGTGGAGACCCAGTACTTC.